Sequencing of this T cell receptor (beta chain) was carried out in a study of T cell responses to AZD1222 COVID-19 vaccine. This CDR3 spans 14 amino acids. CDR1 MNHEY and CDR2 SVGAGI come from the germline V gene. V lost 0 bases and J 8 bases, leaving 13 bases between the germline ends. Profiling relied on immunoSEQ multiplex PCR, and the TCRdb table lists in-frame clones only, not all of them. The sample includes about 85,000 clones, 86% seen only once; the top ten take around 6.7%. The chain joins TRBV6-5 to TRBJ1-2; perhaps TRBD1 as D (6 bases). This clonotype originated in an adult in good health. The material sequenced was peripheral blood, taken on day 0 of AZD1222 vaccination. CDR3 sequence reads: CASSYSQGSQGYTF. The DNA of the CDR3 is TGTGCCAGCAGTTACTCTCAGGGGTCGCAGGGCTACACCTTC.